This T cell receptor (beta chain) is drawn from a study of T cells after yellow fever vaccination. Whole-study context: Preparation used SMART-Seq v4 Ultra Low Input for the low-cell-number fractions.

This clonotype was counted only a few times. TCRdb independently ran MiXCR on the 5' RACE reads; one entry per CDR3 protein. The sample gives some 550,000 distinct CDR3 sequences, about 19% of which show up once; 14% is in the top ten. The origin of this receptor is a man aged 25-45 years who received the YFV17D yellow fever vaccine. The material sequenced was PBMCs, taken 15 days after the yellow fever booster vaccination.

CDR3 in DNA: TGCGCCAGCAGCCAATACTCCACCGGGACAGACACAGATACGCAGTATTTT. This translates into CASSQYSTGTDTDTQYF. V is TRBV4-3 and J is TRBJ2-3; 7 nucleotides line up with TRBD1. Germline-derived CDR1 and CDR2 are LGHNA and YSLEER. CDR3 length equals 17 residues. J gave up 2 bases and V 2 bases, and 10 bases lay outside the gene matches.